These T cell receptor beta chains were read from a single sample in a study of blood T cells in healthy people across ages. TCRdb reprocessed the 5' RACE reads via MiXCR and lists one record per CDR3 protein. The table shows hundreds of thousands of distinct CDR3 sequences, with under 25% occurring only once. The sample comprised blood. The receptors were gathered from a man between 65 and 85 years old in good health. The CDR3 runs from the conserved cysteine through the conserved F or W. The D gene is left open where the match is weak. Clone size is not always given. Where it is, it says once, few, many or a class for expanded clones.

d_gene: .; v_gene: TRBV2; j_gene: TRBJ2-2; abundance: few; CDR3nt: TGTGCCAGCAGTGTTGGTACAGGGTTAACCGGGGAGCTGTTTTTT; CDR3aa: CASSVGTGLTGELFF
d_gene: TRBD2; v_gene: TRBV6-5; j_gene: TRBJ2-1; abundance: few; CDR3nt: TGTGCCAGCAGTTACTCGCCTAGCGGGACTGGTGAGCAGTTCTTC; CDR3aa: CASSYSPSGTGEQFF
d_gene: .; v_gene: TRBV28; j_gene: TRBJ1-2; abundance: few; CDR3nt: TGTGCCAGCAGTTTTGGACAGATCTATGGCTACGCCTTC; CDR3aa: CASSFGQIYGYAF
d_gene: TRBD2; v_gene: TRBV11-2; j_gene: TRBJ2-7; abundance: few; CDR3nt: TGTGCCAGCAGCCGTCGGATAGAGCGGGAGTTCCCCTACGAGCAGTACTTC; CDR3aa: CASSRRIEREFPYEQYF
d_gene: .; v_gene: TRBV5-1; j_gene: TRBJ2-1; abundance: .; CDR3nt: TGCGCCAGCAGCTTGGGGTCGATGAGTGAGCAGTTCTTC; CDR3aa: CASSLGSMSEQFF
d_gene: TRBD1; v_gene: TRBV5-1; j_gene: TRBJ2-5; abundance: few; CDR3nt: TGCGCCAGCAGCTTGATCGGGACAGGCAGGGAGACCCAGTACTTC; CDR3aa: CASSLIGTGRETQYF
d_gene: .; v_gene: TRBV29-1; j_gene: TRBJ2-7; abundance: .; CDR3nt: TGCAGCGCCCGACTGGACTCCTACGAGCAGTACTTC; CDR3aa: CSARLDSYEQYF
d_gene: .; v_gene: TRBV11-2; j_gene: TRBJ2-7; abundance: once; CDR3nt: TGTGCCAGCAGCTGGGGTGTCGAGCAGTACTTC; CDR3aa: CASSWGVEQYF
d_gene: .; v_gene: TRBV5-1; j_gene: TRBJ2-3; abundance: .; CDR3nt: TGCGCCAGCAGCTTGTTACAGGTCACAGATACGCAGTATTTT; CDR3aa: CASSLLQVTDTQYF
d_gene: TRBD2; v_gene: TRBV3-1; j_gene: TRBJ2-1; abundance: few; CDR3nt: TGTGCCAGCAGCCAAGAGCCGGCGGGAGACGAGCAGTTCTTC; CDR3aa: CASSQEPAGDEQFF
d_gene: TRBD2; v_gene: TRBV4-3; j_gene: TRBJ2-3; abundance: few; CDR3nt: TGCGCCAGCAGCCAAGGAGGACTAGCGGGAGCAGATACGCAGTATTTT; CDR3aa: CASSQGGLAGADTQYF
d_gene: .; v_gene: TRBV4-1; j_gene: TRBJ2-5; abundance: .; CDR3nt: TGCGCCAGCAGCCAAGATCCAGTCCGTGAGACCCAGTACTTC; CDR3aa: CASSQDPVRETQYF
d_gene: .; v_gene: TRBV7-9; j_gene: TRBJ2-2; abundance: many; CDR3nt: TGTGCCAGCAGCTTGGGGGCTGGCACCGGGGAGCTGTTTTTT; CDR3aa: CASSLGAGTGELFF
d_gene: TRBD1; v_gene: TRBV7-2; j_gene: TRBJ2-7; abundance: .; CDR3nt: TGTGCCAGCAGCCCGGGACAGGGCCTCGCCTACGAGCAGTACTTC; CDR3aa: CASSPGQGLAYEQYF
d_gene: TRBD2; v_gene: TRBV20-1; j_gene: TRBJ2-5; abundance: few; CDR3nt: TGCAGTGCTAACCAATTAGGGACTAGTGGGGTTGAGACCCAGTACTTC; CDR3aa: CSANQLGTSGVETQYF
d_gene: TRBD1; v_gene: TRBV28; j_gene: TRBJ1-5; abundance: .; CDR3nt: TGTGCCAGCAGTTTTTCCGGGACAGGGAAACAGCCCCAGCATTTT; CDR3aa: CASSFSGTGKQPQHF
d_gene: .; v_gene: TRBV29-1; j_gene: TRBJ1-1; abundance: .; CDR3nt: TGCAGCGTTGTAAGCGAGGGAGCTTTCTTT; CDR3aa: CSVVSEGAFF
d_gene: TRBD1; v_gene: TRBV20-1; j_gene: TRBJ2-2; abundance: few; CDR3nt: TGCAGTGCTAGGGGACAGGGCAACACCGGGGAGCTGTTTTTT; CDR3aa: CSARGQGNTGELFF
d_gene: .; v_gene: TRBV6-5; j_gene: TRBJ2-5; abundance: many; CDR3nt: TGTGCCAGCAGTTACTCTACACGGGAGACCCAGTACTTC; CDR3aa: CASSYSTRETQYF
d_gene: .; v_gene: TRBV5-4; j_gene: TRBJ2-1; abundance: .; CDR3nt: TGTGCCAGCAGCTTGGCGTCGGGTCGTGAGCAGTTCTTC; CDR3aa: CASSLASGREQFF
d_gene: TRBD1; v_gene: TRBV6-2/TRBV6-3; j_gene: TRBJ2-4; abundance: .; CDR3nt: TGTGCCAGCAGTTTCAACAGGGGAACAAACATTCAGTACTTC; CDR3aa: CASSFNRGTNIQYF
d_gene: .; v_gene: TRBV5-1; j_gene: TRBJ1-6; abundance: .; CDR3nt: TGCGCCAGCAGCTTGATCAGCCACGGCAATTCACCCCTCCACTTT; CDR3aa: CASSLISHGNSPLHF
d_gene: .; v_gene: TRBV10-3; j_gene: TRBJ2-7; abundance: .; CDR3nt: TGTGCCATCAGTGATTACGAGCGGATCTACGAGCAGTACTTC; CDR3aa: CAISDYERIYEQYF
d_gene: .; v_gene: TRBV12-3/TRBV12-4; j_gene: TRBJ2-1; abundance: .; CDR3nt: TGTGCCAGCAGTTCCCGGGGCACCGACTCCTACAATGAGCAGTTCTTC; CDR3aa: CASSSRGTDSYNEQFF
d_gene: TRBD1; v_gene: TRBV6-5; j_gene: TRBJ1-1; abundance: many; CDR3nt: TGTGCCAGCAGTCCGGGACAGGGTGGTGAAGCTTTCTTT; CDR3aa: CASSPGQGGEAFF
d_gene: .; v_gene: TRBV4-1; j_gene: TRBJ2-1; abundance: .; CDR3nt: TGCGCCAGCAGCCAAGTTGGGACGCGGGTTGTAGATGAGCAGTTCTTC; CDR3aa: CASSQVGTRVVDEQFF
d_gene: .; v_gene: TRBV6-1; j_gene: TRBJ1-6; abundance: .; CDR3nt: TGTGCCAGCAGTGGGTCTTGGGGGGCCGGTTATTCACCCCTCCACTTT; CDR3aa: CASSGSWGAGYSPLHF
d_gene: TRBD1; v_gene: TRBV3-1; j_gene: TRBJ2-6; abundance: .; CDR3nt: TGTGCCAGCAGCCAAGGGACAGGGTCGTTTTCTGGGGCCAACGTCCTGACTTTC; CDR3aa: CASSQGTGSFSGANVLTF
d_gene: TRBD1; v_gene: TRBV5-6; j_gene: TRBJ2-1; abundance: few; CDR3nt: TGTGCCAGCAGCTTCGGGGACAGGGGTTATAACTATGAGCAGTTCTTC; CDR3aa: CASSFGDRGYNYEQFF
d_gene: TRBD1; v_gene: TRBV11-2; j_gene: TRBJ2-5; abundance: many; CDR3nt: TGTGCCAGCAGCTTTACAGGGGGCGAAGAGACCCAGTACTTC; CDR3aa: CASSFTGGEETQYF
d_gene: TRBD2; v_gene: TRBV4-1; j_gene: TRBJ2-1; abundance: .; CDR3nt: TGCGCCAGCAGCCAAGGTGTAACTAGCGGATCTCAAAACGAGCAGTTCTTC; CDR3aa: CASSQGVTSGSQNEQFF
d_gene: TRBD2; v_gene: TRBV20-1; j_gene: TRBJ2-7; abundance: .; CDR3nt: TGCAGTGCTAGCGGCCAGGGACTAGCGGGAGAAAATAGCAAGGACGAGCAGTACTTC; CDR3aa: CSASGQGLAGENSKDEQYF
d_gene: .; v_gene: TRBV3-1; j_gene: TRBJ2-1; abundance: .; CDR3nt: TGTGCCAGCAGCCAGAGGCGGCAGGGCAATGAGCAGTTCTTC; CDR3aa: CASSQRRQGNEQFF
d_gene: TRBD2; v_gene: TRBV29-1; j_gene: TRBJ2-5; abundance: .; CDR3nt: TGCAGCGTCGAGGGACTAGCGGGACCCTGGGGGGAAGAGACCCAGTACTTC; CDR3aa: CSVEGLAGPWGEETQYF
d_gene: .; v_gene: TRBV2; j_gene: TRBJ1-4; abundance: .; CDR3nt: TGTGCCAGCAGTGCCCGGGGGTCAACTAATGAAAAACTGTTTTTT; CDR3aa: CASSARGSTNEKLFF
d_gene: .; v_gene: TRBV7-2; j_gene: TRBJ2-1; abundance: .; CDR3nt: TGTGCCAGCAGCCAAACTACAGGGGAGCAGTTCTTC; CDR3aa: CASSQTTGEQFF
d_gene: .; v_gene: TRBV7-3; j_gene: TRBJ2-1; abundance: few; CDR3nt: TGTGCCGGCAGCTCCCGTCCGGACAATGAGCAGTTCTTC; CDR3aa: CAGSSRPDNEQFF
d_gene: .; v_gene: TRBV21-1; j_gene: TRBJ1-5; abundance: few; CDR3nt: TGTGCCAGCAGCAAGCGACGGAGCAATCAGCCCCAGCATTTT; CDR3aa: CASSKRRSNQPQHF
d_gene: TRBD2; v_gene: TRBV7-9; j_gene: TRBJ2-1; abundance: .; CDR3nt: TGTGCCAGCAGCTTAGAGACGGGACTAGCGGGATTCTCCTACAATGAGCAGTTCTTC; CDR3aa: CASSLETGLAGFSYNEQFF
d_gene: .; v_gene: TRBV20-1; j_gene: TRBJ1-1; abundance: few; CDR3nt: TGCAGTGCTGTAAGCACAGGGTGGGACACTGAAGCTTTCTTT; CDR3aa: CSAVSTGWDTEAFF
d_gene: .; v_gene: TRBV27; j_gene: TRBJ2-5; abundance: .; CDR3nt: TGTGCCAGCAGCCGCCCCTACCAAGAGACCCAGTACTTC; CDR3aa: CASSRPYQETQYF
d_gene: .; v_gene: TRBV29-1; j_gene: TRBJ2-3; abundance: .; CDR3nt: TGCAGCGTTGCGTCCGGGGTGGGTACAGATACGCAGTATTTT; CDR3aa: CSVASGVGTDTQYF